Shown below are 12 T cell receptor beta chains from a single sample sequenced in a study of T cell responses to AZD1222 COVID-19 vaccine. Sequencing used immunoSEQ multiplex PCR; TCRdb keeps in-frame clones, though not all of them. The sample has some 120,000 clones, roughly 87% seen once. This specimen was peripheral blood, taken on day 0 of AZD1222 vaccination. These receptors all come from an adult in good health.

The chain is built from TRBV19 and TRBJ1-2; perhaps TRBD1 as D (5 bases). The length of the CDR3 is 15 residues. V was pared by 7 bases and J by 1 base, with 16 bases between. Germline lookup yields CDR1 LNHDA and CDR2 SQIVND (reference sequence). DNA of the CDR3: TGTGCCAGTACCGCAAACGGGGGAGTTAACTATGGCTACACCTTC. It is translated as CASTANGGVNYGYTF.

The CDR3 DNA reads as TGTGCCAGCAGTTACGGAGGGGGCGTACGTCAAGAGACCCAGTACTTC. This codes for CASSYGGGVRQETQYF. The chain employs TRBV6-5 and TRBJ2-5, with D possibly being TRBD1 (7 bases). CDR1 is MNHEY and CDR2 is SVGAGI in the germline V gene. CDR3 length equals 16 residues. V was cut by 2 bases and J by 2 bases, with 15 bases left in between.

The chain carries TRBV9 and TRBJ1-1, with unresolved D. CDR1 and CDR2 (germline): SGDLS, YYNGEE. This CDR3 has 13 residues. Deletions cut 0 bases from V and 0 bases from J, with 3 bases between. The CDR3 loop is CASSVDMNTEAFF. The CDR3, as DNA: TGTGCCAGCAGCGTAGACATGAACACTGAAGCTTTCTTT.

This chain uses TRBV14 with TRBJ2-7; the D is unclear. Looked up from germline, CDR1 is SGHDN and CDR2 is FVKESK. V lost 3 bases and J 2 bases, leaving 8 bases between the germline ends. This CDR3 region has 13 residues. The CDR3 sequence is CASSHGRTYEQYF. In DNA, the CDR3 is TGTGCCAGCAGCCACGGTCGGACCTACGAGCAGTACTTC. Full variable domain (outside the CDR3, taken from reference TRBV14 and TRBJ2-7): EAGVTQFPSHSVIEKGQTVTLRCDPISGHDNLYWYRRVMGKEIKFLLHFVKESKQDESGMPNNRFLAERTGGTYSTLKVQPAELEDSGVYFCASSHGRTYEQYFGPGTRLTVT.

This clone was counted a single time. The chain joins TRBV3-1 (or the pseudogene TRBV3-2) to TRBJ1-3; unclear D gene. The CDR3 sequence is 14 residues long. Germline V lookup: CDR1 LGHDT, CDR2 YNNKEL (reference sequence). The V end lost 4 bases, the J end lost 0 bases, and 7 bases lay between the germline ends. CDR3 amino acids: CASSPLSSGNTIYF. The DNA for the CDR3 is TGTGCCAGCAGCCCGCTCAGCTCTGGAAACACCATATATTTT.

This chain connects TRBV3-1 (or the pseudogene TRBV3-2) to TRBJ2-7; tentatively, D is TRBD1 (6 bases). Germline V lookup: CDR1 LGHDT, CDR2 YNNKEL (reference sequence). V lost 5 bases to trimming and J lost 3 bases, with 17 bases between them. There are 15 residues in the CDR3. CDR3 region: CASSKRDKSGYEQYF. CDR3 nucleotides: TGTGCCAGCAGCAAGAGGGACAAATCGGGCTACGAGCAGTACTTC.

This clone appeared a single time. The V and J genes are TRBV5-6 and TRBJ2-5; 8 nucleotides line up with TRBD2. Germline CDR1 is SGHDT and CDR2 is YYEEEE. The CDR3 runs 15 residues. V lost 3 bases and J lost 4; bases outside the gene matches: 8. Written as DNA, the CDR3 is TGTGCCAGCAGCTCGGGACTAGGGGGAGGAGAGACCCAGTACTTC. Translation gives CASSSGLGGGETQYF.

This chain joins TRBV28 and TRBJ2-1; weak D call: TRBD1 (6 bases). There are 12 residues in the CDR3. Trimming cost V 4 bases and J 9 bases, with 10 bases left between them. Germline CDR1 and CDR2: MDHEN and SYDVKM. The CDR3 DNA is TGTGCCAGCAGTTGGGGGCTCGTTGAGCAGTTCTTC. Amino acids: CASSWGLVEQFF.

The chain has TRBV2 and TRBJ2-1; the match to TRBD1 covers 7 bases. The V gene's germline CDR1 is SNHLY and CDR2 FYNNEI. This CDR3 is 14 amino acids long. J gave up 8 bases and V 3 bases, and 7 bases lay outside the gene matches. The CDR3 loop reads CASSEPGQKDEQFF. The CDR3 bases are TGTGCCAGCAGTGAGCCGGGACAGAAGGATGAGCAGTTCTTC.

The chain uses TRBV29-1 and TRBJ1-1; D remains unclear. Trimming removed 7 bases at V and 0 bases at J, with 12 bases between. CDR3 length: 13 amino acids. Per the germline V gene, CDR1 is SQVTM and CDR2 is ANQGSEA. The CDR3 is CSARRIMNTEAFF. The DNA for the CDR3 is TGCAGCGCCAGAAGGATCATGAACACTGAAGCTTTCTTT. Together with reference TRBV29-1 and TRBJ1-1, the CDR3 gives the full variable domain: SAVISQKPSRDICQRGTSLTIQCQVDSQVTMMFWYRQQPGQSLTLIATANQGSEATYESGFVIDKFPISRPNLTFSTLTVSNMSPEDSSIYLCSARRIMNTEAFFGQGTRLTVV.

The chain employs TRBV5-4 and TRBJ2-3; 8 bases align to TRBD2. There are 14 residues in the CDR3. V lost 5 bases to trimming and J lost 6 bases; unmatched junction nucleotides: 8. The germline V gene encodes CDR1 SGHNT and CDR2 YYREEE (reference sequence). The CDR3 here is CASSPVVAGDTQYF. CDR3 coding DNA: TGTGCCAGCAGTCCCGTGGTAGCGGGGGATACGCAGTATTTT.

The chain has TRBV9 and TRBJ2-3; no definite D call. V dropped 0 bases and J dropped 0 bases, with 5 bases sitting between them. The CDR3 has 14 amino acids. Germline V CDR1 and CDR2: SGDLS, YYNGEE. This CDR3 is CASSVVRSTDTQYF. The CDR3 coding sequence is TGTGCCAGCAGCGTAGTGAGGAGCACAGATACGCAGTATTTT.